This entry lists 7 T cell receptor beta chains sequenced from one sample in a study of CD8 T cells in Susac syndrome. RNA amounts of about 0.5 to 1 ug underwent reverse transcription with random hexamers. TCRdb fed the immunoSEQ multiplex PCR reads into MiXCR, producing one record per CDR3 protein. The sample shows over 100,000 distinct CDR3 sequences, 80% to 95% of them seen only once. The sequenced sample consisted of CD4+ T cells from PBMCs. The receptor source for this set is a human donor in good health.

This chain uses TRBV7-9 with TRBJ2-7, with a tentative D call TRBD2 (5 bases). Germline CDR1 reads SEHNR; CDR2 reads FQNEAQ (reference sequence). V lost 7 bases and J lost 4, with 17 bases in between. The length of the CDR3 is 14 residues. The CDR3 loop reads CASTARGVEYEQYF. Here the CDR3 DNA reads TGTGCCAGCACCGCCCGGGGTGTTGAATACGAGCAGTACTTC.

The rearrangement joins TRBV5-6 to TRBJ2-1; D call uncertain. The CDR3 runs 13 residues. In germline, CDR1 is SGHDT, CDR2 YYEEEE. Trimming shortened V by 0 bases and J by 5 bases, and 6 bases separated the two germline ends. The CDR3 here is CASSLGLNNEQFF. In DNA, the CDR3 is TGTGCCAGCAGCTTGGGCTTGAACAATGAGCAGTTCTTC. The variable domain in full, with the rest retrieved from reference TRBV5-6 and TRBJ2-1, is DAGVTQSPTHLIKTRGQQVTLRCSPKSGHDTVSWYQQALGQGPQFIFQYYEEEERQRGNFPDRFSGHQFPNYSSELNVNALLLGDSALYLCASSLGLNNEQFFGPGTRLTVL.

The chain uses TRBV5-5 and TRBJ2-7, with a weak D call TRBD2 (6 bases). Trimming cost V 4 bases and J 2 bases, with 16 bases left between them. The CDR3 loop spans 15 amino acids. The germline V gene has CDR1 SGHKS and CDR2 YYEKEE (reference sequence). In DNA, the CDR3 is TGTGCCAGCAGCCTGCGGGATCCTGGAACCTACGAGCAGTACTTC. This translates into CASSLRDPGTYEQYF.

V is TRBV30 and J is TRBJ2-7; TRBD2 agrees at 10 bases. The V gene end was trimmed by 2 bases and the J gene end by 2 bases; junction bases not matched to a gene: 6. Germline loops: CDR1 GTSNPN, CDR2 SVGIG (reference sequence). The CDR3 is made up of 15 amino acids. The CDR3 region has the DNA TGTGCCTGGAGTATTAGACTAGCGGGCGCCTACGAGCAGTACTTC. Amino acids: CAWSIRLAGAYEQYF.

V gene TRBV20-1 combines with J gene TRBJ1-5; no reliable D call. Trimming took off 7 bases at V and 5 bases at J, with 15 bases between the two ends. The CDR3 length is 13 residues. The germline gives CDR1 DFQATT, CDR2 SNEGSKA (reference sequence). CDR3 in amino acids: CSGLATQDQPQHF. The CDR3 DNA follows: TGCAGTGGGCTTGCAACCCAGGATCAGCCCCAGCATTTT.

This rearrangement joins TRBV5-1 to TRBJ2-1; TRBD2 matches at 12 bases. V gave up 6 bases and J gave up 8 bases; unmatched junction bases: 9. This CDR3 region has 15 residues. Germline V gene lookup returns CDR1 SGHRS and CDR2 YFSETQ. The DNA for the CDR3 is TGCGCCAGCACCGAGCTAGCGGGAGGGAGGGATGAGCAGTTCTTC. It specifies CASTELAGGRDEQFF.

The chain has TRBV12-3 or TRBV12-4 and TRBJ2-7; D is perhaps TRBD1 or TRBD2 (5 bases each). This CDR3 comprises 14 residues. V lost 4 bases to trimming and J lost 9 bases, with 19 bases between them. CDR3 in amino acids: CASSSQIRVEGQYF. The CDR3, as DNA: TGTGCCAGCAGTTCTCAGATCAGGGTCGAGGGGCAGTACTTC.